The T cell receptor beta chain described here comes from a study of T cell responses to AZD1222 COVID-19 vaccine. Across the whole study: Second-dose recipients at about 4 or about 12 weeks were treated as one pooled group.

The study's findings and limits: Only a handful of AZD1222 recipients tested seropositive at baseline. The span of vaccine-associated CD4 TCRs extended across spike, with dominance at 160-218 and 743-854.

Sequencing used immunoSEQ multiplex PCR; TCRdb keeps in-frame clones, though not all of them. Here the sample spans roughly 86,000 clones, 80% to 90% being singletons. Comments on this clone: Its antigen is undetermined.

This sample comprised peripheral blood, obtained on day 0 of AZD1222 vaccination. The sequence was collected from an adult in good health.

For the CDR3, the DNA is TGTGCCAGCAGTCCAAGCGGGAGGGCCCGGGGAGAGACCCAGTACTTC. Residues: CASSPSGRARGETQYF. The chain links TRBV2 to TRBJ2-5; 10 bases are shared with TRBD2. From germline, CDR1 is SNHLY and CDR2 FYNNEI. Unmatched junction bases numbered 10, after V lost 5 bases and J lost 4 bases. This CDR3 spans 16 amino acids.